The clone carrying this T cell receptor (beta chain) was seen repeatedly, ten times or more. The source of the sample is a study of naive and memory T cell subsets. This CDR3 comprises 12 residues. The V end was cut by 2 bases, the J end by 10 bases, with 11 bases between. Germline CDR1 reads KGHSH; CDR2 reads LQKENI. Alpha and beta constant region primers primed reverse transcription for blood and skin samples. TCRdb re-derived calls from the UMI-ligation and nested PCR reads in MiXCR, one entry per CDR3 protein. Among some 20,000 distinct CDR3 sequences, less than 9.5% were seen once, and the ten largest hold 6.5% to 7%. Regarding treatment: skin biopsy from PPD injection site in Mantoux-positive individual. Unsorted total RNA, roughly 1 to 1,100 ng, was DNase treated before reverse transcription.

Sequenced here: skin, sampled from a tuberculin skin test site. The receptor's source is an adult in good health. The chain couples TRBV18 to TRBJ2-5; the D is unclear. In nucleotides, the CDR3 is TGTGCCAGCTCACCAGAGAGAAGGAGCCAGTACTTC. Protein product: CASSPERRSQYF.